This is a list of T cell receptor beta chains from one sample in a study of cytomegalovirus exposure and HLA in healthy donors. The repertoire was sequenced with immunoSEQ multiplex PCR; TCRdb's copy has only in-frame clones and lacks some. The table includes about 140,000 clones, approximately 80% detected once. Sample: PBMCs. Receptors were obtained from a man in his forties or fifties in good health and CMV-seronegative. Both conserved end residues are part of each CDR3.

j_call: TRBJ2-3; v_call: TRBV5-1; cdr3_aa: CASSFGLAGTTSTDTQYF
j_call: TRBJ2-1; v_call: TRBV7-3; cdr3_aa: CASSPPARRNEQFF
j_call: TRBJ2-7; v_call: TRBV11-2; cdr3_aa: CASSLTSGRAYEQYF
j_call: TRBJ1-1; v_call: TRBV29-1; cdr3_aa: CSSDRANTEAFF
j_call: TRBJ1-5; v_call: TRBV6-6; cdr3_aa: CASSHTGDISSQPQHF
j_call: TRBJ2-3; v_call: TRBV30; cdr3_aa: CAWSGTSGSDTQYF
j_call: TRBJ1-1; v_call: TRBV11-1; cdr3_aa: CASSSRGGPPEAFF
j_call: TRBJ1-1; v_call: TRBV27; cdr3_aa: CASSITGINTEAFF
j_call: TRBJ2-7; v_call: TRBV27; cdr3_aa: CASRGTSGGYEQYF
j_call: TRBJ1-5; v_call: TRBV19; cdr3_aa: CASRTGNQPQHF
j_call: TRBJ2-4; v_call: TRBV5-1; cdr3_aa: CASSSPGQDLAKNIQYF
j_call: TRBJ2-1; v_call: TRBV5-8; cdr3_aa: CASSPGQGQQFF
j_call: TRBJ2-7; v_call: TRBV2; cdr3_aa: CASKKDRVTYEQYF
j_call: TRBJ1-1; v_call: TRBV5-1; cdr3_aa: CASSSGQPNTEAFF
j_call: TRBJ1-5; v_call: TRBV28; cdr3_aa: CAISQGAYNQPQHF
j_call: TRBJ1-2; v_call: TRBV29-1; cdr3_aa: CSVVTGTGNYRYTF
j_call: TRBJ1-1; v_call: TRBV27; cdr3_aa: CASSLSPLSTEAFF
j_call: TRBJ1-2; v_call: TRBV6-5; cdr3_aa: CASRRQGGGYTF
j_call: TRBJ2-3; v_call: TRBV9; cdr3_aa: CASSVASGSRDTQYF
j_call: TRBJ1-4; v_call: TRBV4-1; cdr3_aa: CASSQGDRANEKLFF
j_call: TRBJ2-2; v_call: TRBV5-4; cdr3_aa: CASSWGTSGRTGELFF
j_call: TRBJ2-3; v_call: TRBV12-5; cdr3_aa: CASAPPGLAGTDTQYF
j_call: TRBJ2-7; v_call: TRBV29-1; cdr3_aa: CSVEDGQGKNYEQYF
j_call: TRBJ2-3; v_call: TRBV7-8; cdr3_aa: CASCRVVGTDTQYF
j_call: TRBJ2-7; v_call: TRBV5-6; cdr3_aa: CASSLGRGDRYEQYF
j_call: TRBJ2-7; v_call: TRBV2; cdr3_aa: CASSGTPPDEQYF
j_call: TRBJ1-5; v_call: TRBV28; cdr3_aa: CASSLIDSNQPQHF
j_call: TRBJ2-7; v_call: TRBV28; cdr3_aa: CASKFGGQGTHEQYF
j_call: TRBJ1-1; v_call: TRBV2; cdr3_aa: CASSDRGNTEAFF
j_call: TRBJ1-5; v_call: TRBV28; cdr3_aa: CASRDGSRGNQPQHF
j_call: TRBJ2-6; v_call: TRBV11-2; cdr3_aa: CASSSVPSGANVLTF
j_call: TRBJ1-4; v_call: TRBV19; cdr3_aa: CASSNLQASGRGEKLFF
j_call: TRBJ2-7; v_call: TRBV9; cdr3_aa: CASSVDLATSYEQYF
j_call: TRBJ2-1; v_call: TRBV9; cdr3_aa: CASSVGASKPYNEQFF
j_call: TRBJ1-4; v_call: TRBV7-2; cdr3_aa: CASSSGQGAREKLFF
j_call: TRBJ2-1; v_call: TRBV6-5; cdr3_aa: CATKPSAGSYNEQFF
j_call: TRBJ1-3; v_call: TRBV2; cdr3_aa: CASSDRGRSGNTIYF
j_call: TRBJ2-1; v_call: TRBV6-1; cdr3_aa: CASSEPRTGKSYNEQFF
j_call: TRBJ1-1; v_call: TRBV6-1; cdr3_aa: CATRGHRMNTEAFF
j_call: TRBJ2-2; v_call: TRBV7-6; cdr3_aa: CASSLVLAGGSGTGELFF
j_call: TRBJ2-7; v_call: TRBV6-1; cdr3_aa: CASSELPGSYEQYF
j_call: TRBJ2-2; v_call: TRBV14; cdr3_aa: CASSQDGIGAQYTGELFF
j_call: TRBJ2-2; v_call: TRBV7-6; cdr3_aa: CASSSRLAGVTGELFF
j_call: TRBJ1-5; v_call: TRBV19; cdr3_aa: CASSIDTARGVQPQHF
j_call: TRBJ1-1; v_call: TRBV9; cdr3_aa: CASSVNALWGTEVFF
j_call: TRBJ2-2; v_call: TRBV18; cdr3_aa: CASSLASGTGELFF
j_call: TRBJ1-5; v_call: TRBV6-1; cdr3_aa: CASSGQGAIGNQPQHF